This TCR beta chain was obtained from a study of CD8 T cells in ankylosing spondylitis. Study observations and caveats: Earlier literature documents some of the motif variants in reactive arthritis synovial fluid and blood. Within matched ankylosing spondylitis synovial fluid, disease-linked clones were reportedly significantly enriched. Clones linked to disease, bearing a CD8+ phenotype, were relatively rare in peripheral blood. What appeared characteristic of ankylosing spondylitis blood was a TCR beta motif of eight highly homologous variants.

Quantitative 5'-RACE was performed with molecular barcodes, and it yielded the TCR beta libraries. TCRdb used MiXCR to reprocess the 5' RACE reads, holding one entry per CDR3 protein. The profile shows approximately 150,000 distinct CDR3 sequences, 15% to 20% of them singletons. A few counts support this clonotype. Its antigen is not identified. Trimming removed 7 bases from V and 3 bases from J; junction bases left unmatched: 3. Germline V lookup: CDR1 MNHNS, CDR2 SASEGT. CDR3 length equals 14 residues. Sequencing input: blood, either unsorted or a sorted T cell fraction (not recorded which). This TCR derives from a male donor with ankylosing spondylitis. The chain links TRBV6-1 to TRBJ2-2; TRBD2 matches 9 bases. The CDR3 spells CASTRTSDTGELFF. CDR3 nucleotides: TGTGCCAGCACCCGGACTAGCGACACCGGGGAGCTGTTTTTT.